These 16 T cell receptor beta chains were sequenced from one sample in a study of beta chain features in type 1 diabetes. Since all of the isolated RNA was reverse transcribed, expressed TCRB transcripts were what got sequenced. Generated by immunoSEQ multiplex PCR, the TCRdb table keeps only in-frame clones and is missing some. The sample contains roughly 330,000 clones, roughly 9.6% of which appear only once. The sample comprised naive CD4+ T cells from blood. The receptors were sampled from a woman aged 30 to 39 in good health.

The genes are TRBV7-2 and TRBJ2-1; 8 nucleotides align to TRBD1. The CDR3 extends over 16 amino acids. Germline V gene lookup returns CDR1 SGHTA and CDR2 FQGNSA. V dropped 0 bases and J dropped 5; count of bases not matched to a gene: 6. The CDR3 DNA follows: TGTGCCAGCAGCTTAGCGGTACGGACAGGGAACAATGAGCAGTTCTTC. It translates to CASSLAVRTGNNEQFF. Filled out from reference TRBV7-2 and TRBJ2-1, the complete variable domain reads GAGVSQSPSNKVTEKGKDVELRCDPISGHTALYWYRQSLGQGLEFLIYFQGNSAPDKSGLPSDRFSAERTGGSVSTLTIQRTQQEDSAVYLCASSLAVRTGNNEQFFGPGTRLTVL.

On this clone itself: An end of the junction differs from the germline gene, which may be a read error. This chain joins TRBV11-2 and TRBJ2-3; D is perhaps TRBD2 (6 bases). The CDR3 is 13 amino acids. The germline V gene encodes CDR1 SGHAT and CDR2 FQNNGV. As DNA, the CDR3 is TGTGCCAGCAGCTACTCCTTAGCGGAATCCGCGGCTTTT. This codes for CASSYSLAESAAF.

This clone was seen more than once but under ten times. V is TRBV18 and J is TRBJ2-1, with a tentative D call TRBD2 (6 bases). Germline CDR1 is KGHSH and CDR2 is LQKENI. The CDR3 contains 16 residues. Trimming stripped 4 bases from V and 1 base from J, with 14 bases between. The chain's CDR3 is CASSLNRGGSYNEQFF. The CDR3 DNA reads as TGTGCCAGCTCACTGAATCGGGGAGGATCCTACAATGAGCAGTTCTTC.

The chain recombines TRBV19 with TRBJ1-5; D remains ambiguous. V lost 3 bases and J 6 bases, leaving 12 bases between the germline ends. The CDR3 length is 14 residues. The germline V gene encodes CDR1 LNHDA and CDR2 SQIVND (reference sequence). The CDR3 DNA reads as TGTGCCAGTAGTATTGAGGGAAGGGCTCAGCCCCAGCATTTT. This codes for CASSIEGRAQPQHF.

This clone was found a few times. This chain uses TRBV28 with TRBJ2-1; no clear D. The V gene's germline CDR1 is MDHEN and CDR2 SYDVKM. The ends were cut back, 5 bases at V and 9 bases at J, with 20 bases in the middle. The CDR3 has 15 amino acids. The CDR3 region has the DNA TGTGCCAGCAGTCCCCCCCTGCCCGACTTAGGTGAGCAGTTCTTC. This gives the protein CASSPPLPDLGEQFF.

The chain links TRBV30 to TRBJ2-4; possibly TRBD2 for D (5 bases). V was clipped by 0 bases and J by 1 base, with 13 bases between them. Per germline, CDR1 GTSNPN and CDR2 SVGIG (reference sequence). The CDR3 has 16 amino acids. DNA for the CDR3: TGTGCCTGGAGTGTAAGGCTCGGGGAGGCCAAAAACATTCAGTACTTC. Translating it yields CAWSVRLGEAKNIQYF.

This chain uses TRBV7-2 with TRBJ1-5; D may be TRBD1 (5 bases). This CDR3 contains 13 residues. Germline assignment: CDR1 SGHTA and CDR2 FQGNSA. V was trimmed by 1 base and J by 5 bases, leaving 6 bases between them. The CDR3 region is CASSLGTYQPQHF. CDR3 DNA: TGTGCCAGCAGCTTAGGGACATATCAGCCCCAGCATTTT.

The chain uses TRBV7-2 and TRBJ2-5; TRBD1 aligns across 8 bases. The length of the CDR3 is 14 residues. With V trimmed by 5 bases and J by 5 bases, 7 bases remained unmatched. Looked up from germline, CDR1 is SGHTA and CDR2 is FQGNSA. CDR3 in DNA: TGTGCCAGCAGCACCCGGACAGGGCCGGAGACCCAGTACTTC. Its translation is CASSTRTGPETQYF.

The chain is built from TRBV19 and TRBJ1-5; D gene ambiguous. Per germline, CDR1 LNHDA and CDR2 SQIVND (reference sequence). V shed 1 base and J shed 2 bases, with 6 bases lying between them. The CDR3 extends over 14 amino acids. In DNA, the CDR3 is TGTGCCAGTAGTATAGTGGCCGGCAATCAGCCCCAGCATTTT. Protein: CASSIVAGNQPQHF.

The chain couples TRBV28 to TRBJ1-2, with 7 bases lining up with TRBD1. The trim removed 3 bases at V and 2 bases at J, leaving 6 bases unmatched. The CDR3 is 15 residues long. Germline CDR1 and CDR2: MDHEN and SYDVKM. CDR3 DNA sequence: TGTGCCAGCAGTTTTCCCAAGACAGGGAACTATGGCTACACCTTC. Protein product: CASSFPKTGNYGYTF.

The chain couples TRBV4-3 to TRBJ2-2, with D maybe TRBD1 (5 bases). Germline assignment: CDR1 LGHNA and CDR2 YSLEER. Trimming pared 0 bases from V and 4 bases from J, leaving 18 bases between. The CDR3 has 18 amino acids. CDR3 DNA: TGCGCCAGCAGCCAAGATCCACCGGGTCAGGGAACCACCGGGGAGCTGTTTTTT. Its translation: CASSQDPPGQGTTGELFF.

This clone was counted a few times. The CDR3 nucleotides are TGTGCCAGCAGAGCTCCGGGACAGGGGGACAATCAGCCCCAGCATTTT. This gives the protein CASRAPGQGDNQPQHF. This chain joins TRBV5-6 and TRBJ1-5, with 11 bases matching TRBD1. This CDR3 region has 16 residues. The germline V gene has CDR1 SGHDT and CDR2 YYEEEE. V lost 5 bases to trimming and J lost 3 bases; unmatched junction nucleotides: 7.

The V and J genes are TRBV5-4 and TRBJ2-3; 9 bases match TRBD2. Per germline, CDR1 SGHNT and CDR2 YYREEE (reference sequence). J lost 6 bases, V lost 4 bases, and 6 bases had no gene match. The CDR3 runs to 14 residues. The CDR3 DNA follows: TGTGCCAGCAGCCCGACCGGGACTAGCGATACGCAGTATTTT. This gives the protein CASSPTGTSDTQYF.

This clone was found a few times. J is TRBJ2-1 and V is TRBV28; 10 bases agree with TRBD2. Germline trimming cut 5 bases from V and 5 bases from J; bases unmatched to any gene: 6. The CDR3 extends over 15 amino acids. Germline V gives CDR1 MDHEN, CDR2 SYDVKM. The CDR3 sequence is CASSVTSGEDNEQFF. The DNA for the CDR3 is TGTGCCAGCAGTGTCACTAGCGGGGAGGACAATGAGCAGTTCTTC.

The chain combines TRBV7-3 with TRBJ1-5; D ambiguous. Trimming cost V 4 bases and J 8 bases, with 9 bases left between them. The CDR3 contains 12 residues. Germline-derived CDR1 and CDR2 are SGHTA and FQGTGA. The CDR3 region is CASSCLQKPQHF. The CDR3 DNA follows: TGTGCCAGCAGCTGCTTACAGAAGCCCCAGCATTTT.

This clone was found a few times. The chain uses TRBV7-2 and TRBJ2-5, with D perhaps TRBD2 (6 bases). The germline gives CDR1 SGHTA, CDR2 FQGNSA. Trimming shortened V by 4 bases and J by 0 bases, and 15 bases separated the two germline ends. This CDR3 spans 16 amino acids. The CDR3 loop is CASSSSGRQHQETQYF. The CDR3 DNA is TGTGCCAGCAGCTCGAGCGGGCGCCAGCACCAAGAGACCCAGTACTTC.